Presented here are 17 T cell receptor beta chains from one specimen sequenced in a study of T-cell reconstitution after alpha-beta-depleted transplantation in children. A library of TCRbeta sequences, prepared with unique molecular identifiers, was generated. One entry per CDR3 protein, called by TCRdb with MiXCR from the PCR reads. The sample lists about 230,000 distinct CDR3 sequences, approximately 9.9% seen once, with 5% to 6% in the top ten. Sample: PBMCs from the stem cell graft donor, taken from the stem cell graft. The source is a human donor who donated a stem cell graft to a child with SCID.

Many counts were recorded for this clonotype. As DNA, the CDR3 is TGTGCCAGCAGCTTACAAGGGGGGGCGGGTCAGCCCCAGCATTTT. Its translation is CASSLQGGAGQPQHF. The chain employs TRBV7-2 and TRBJ1-5; D perhaps matches TRBD1 (6 bases). With 2 bases removed from V and 6 bases from J, the gap between germline ends came to 14 bases. Germline CDR1 SGHTA, CDR2 FQGNSA. This CDR3 has 15 residues.

The chain joins TRBV12-3 or TRBV12-4 to TRBJ2-1; 16 nucleotides agree with TRBD2. The CDR3 covers 16 residues. Germline trimming cut 5 bases from V and 7 bases from J; bases unmatched to any gene: 5. CDR3 protein: CASSPGTSGGGNEQFF. Written as DNA, the CDR3 is TGTGCCAGCAGTCCCGGGACTAGCGGGGGGGGGAATGAGCAGTTCTTC.

Concerning this clonotype: A much larger clone sits a single nucleotide away, making a read error possible. The chain is built from TRBV6-2 or TRBV6-3 and TRBJ1-5; D is unresolved. Per the germline V gene, CDR1 is MNHEY and CDR2 is SVGEGT. V was shortened by 2 bases and J by 2 bases, with 13 bases between the two germline ends. CDR3 length equals 16 residues. The CDR3 region is CASSYMASEGNQPQHF. The CDR3 DNA sequence: TGTGCCAGCAGTTACATGGCTAGCGAGGGCAATCAGCCCCAGCATTTT.

Ten or more counts support this clonotype. The chain links TRBV5-5 to TRBJ2-1, with a weak D call TRBD1 (6 bases). In germline, CDR1 is SGHKS, CDR2 YYEKEE (reference sequence). This CDR3 has 15 amino acids. Trimming removed 2 bases at V and 5 bases at J, with 14 bases between. The CDR3 DNA sequence: TGTGCCAGCAGCTTCCAGGGGTTGGCACACAATGAGCAGTTCTTC. It is translated as CASSFQGLAHNEQFF.

This clonotype was counted many times. The CDR3 loop is CASSLSTVNTEAFF. The CDR3 DNA reads TGCGCCAGCAGCTTAAGTACGGTGAACACTGAAGCTTTCTTT. The V call is TRBV5-1, the J call TRBJ1-1; D uncertain. Trimming took 2 bases from V and 0 from J, leaving 8 bases between them. Germline assignment: CDR1 SGHRS and CDR2 YFSETQ. The CDR3 is 14 amino acids.

The sample holds many counts of this clonotype. This rearrangement joins TRBV7-2 to TRBJ1-5; D is undetermined. The CDR3 runs 13 residues. Germline CDR1 SGHTA, CDR2 FQGNSA. V lost 4 bases and J lost 5, with 9 bases in between. CDR3 DNA: TGTGCCAGCAGCTCCGACCAGTATCAGCCCCAGCATTTT. This codes for CASSSDQYQPQHF.

This clonotype was counted many times. CDR3 sequence: CASSLPGEDTQYF. The CDR3 coding sequence is TGCGCCAGCAGCCTCCCAGGGGAAGATACGCAGTATTTT. V gene TRBV5-1 combines with J gene TRBJ2-3; tentative D call: TRBD1 (6 bases). CDR3 length: 13 amino acids. Germline CDR1 reads SGHRS; CDR2 reads YFSETQ. Trimming left V 4 bases short and J 5 bases short, with 11 bases between.

This clonotype has at least ten counts. The V and J genes are TRBV12-3 or TRBV12-4 and TRBJ1-1; no clear D. CDR3 size: 13 residues. The germline V and J ends were trimmed by 1 base and 6 bases, with 9 bases remaining between them. Here the CDR3 reads CASSLGSGSEAFF. CDR3 bases: TGTGCCAGCAGTTTAGGGTCGGGCTCTGAAGCTTTCTTT.

At least ten counts were recorded for this clonotype. This sequence joins TRBV19 and TRBJ1-1, with D perhaps matching TRBD1 (5 bases). The CDR3 sequence is 14 residues long. V lost 4 bases to trimming and J lost 1 base, with 10 bases between them. Germline values: CDR1 LNHDA, CDR2 SQIVND (reference sequence). The CDR3 region is CASSKWDGNTEAFF. The CDR3 DNA follows: TGTGCCAGTAGTAAGTGGGACGGGAACACTGAAGCTTTCTTT.

This clonotype was seen more than once but under ten times. The CDR3 bases are TGCGCCAGCAGCACGGGCACAGATACGCAGTATTTT. Translation: CASSTGTDTQYF. The chain carries TRBV5-1 and TRBJ2-3; D gene ambiguous. CDR1 is SGHRS, CDR2 YFSETQ, per germline. CDR3 length: 12 residues. Trimming shortened V by 4 bases and J by 1 base, and 4 bases separated the two germline ends.

In this sample, this clonotype turned up a few times. V gene TRBV6-2 or TRBV6-3 combines with J gene TRBJ1-1, with D unclear. Trimming pared 2 bases from V and 4 bases from J, leaving 14 bases between. The CDR3 is 15 amino acids. Per the germline V gene, CDR1 is MNHEY and CDR2 is SVGEGT. CDR3: CASSYLRRGTTEAFF. In nucleotides, the CDR3 is TGTGCCAGCAGTTACCTTCGTCGGGGAACCACTGAAGCTTTCTTT.

This clonotype has at least ten counts. The rearrangement links TRBV5-5 to TRBJ2-1; D unresolved. V gave up 4 bases and J gave up 4 bases, with 9 bases separating them. The germline V gene has CDR1 SGHKS and CDR2 YYEKEE (reference sequence). CDR3 size: 13 residues. CDR3 sequence (DNA): TGTGCCAGCAGCCCTTATGGATACAATGAGCAGTTCTTC. As protein: CASSPYGYNEQFF. Full variable domain (missing parts from reference TRBV5-5 and TRBJ2-1): DAGVTQSPTHLIKTRGQQVTLRCSPISGHKSVSWYQQVLGQGPQFIFQYYEKEERGRGNFPDRFSARQFPNYSSELNVNALLLGDSALYLCASSPYGYNEQFFGPGTRLTVL.

Ten or more counts support this clonotype. The rearrangement links TRBV20-1 to TRBJ2-3; D remains unclear. Germline V CDR1 and CDR2: DFQATT, SNEGSKA (reference sequence). This CDR3 has 14 residues. V dropped 5 bases and J dropped 3 bases, with 15 bases sitting between them. The chain's CDR3 is CSARWAILTDTQYF. The CDR3 nucleotides are TGCAGTGCTCGGTGGGCCATCCTGACAGATACGCAGTATTTT.

This clonotype was seen repeatedly, ten times or more. The gene calls are TRBV5-1 and TRBJ2-1; maybe TRBD2 (5 bases). The CDR3 has 16 residues. V was trimmed by 1 base and J by 0 bases, leaving 11 bases between them. Germline assignment: CDR1 SGHRS and CDR2 YFSETQ. The DNA of the CDR3 is TGCGCCAGCAGCTTGTCCCCGGGGATCTCCTACAATGAGCAGTTCTTC. Its protein is CASSLSPGISYNEQFF.

This clonotype occurred many times. The gene calls are TRBV5-1 and TRBJ2-7; TRBD1 might be the D (6 bases). The CDR3 spans 13 residues. Deletions cut 7 bases from V and 2 bases from J, with 13 bases between. CDR1 is SGHRS, CDR2 YFSETQ, per germline. The CDR3 is CASQDSHTYEQYF. CDR3 DNA sequence: TGCGCCAGCCAGGACAGCCATACCTACGAGCAGTACTTC. Using reference TRBV5-1 and TRBJ2-7 for the parts outside the CDR3, the full variable domain is KAGVTQTPRYLIKTRGQQVTLSCSPISGHRSVSWYQQTPGQGLQFLFEYFSETQRNKGNFPGRFSGRQFSNSRSEMNVSTLELGDSALYLCASQDSHTYEQYFGPGTRLTVT.

This chain connects TRBV5-6 to TRBJ1-1; 9 bases map to TRBD1. Germline V CDR1 and CDR2: SGHDT, YYEEEE. This CDR3 contains 18 residues. The V and J ends lost 4 bases and 1 base, in that order; junction bases with no gene match: 14. This chain's CDR3 is CASSQIPTGGYANTEAFF. The CDR3 region has the DNA TGTGCCAGCAGCCAAATACCAACAGGGGGCTATGCGAACACTGAAGCTTTCTTT.

This clonotype was counted at least ten times. The chain uses TRBV5-1 and TRBJ2-5, with D perhaps TRBD2 (6 bases). CDR3 length: 15 residues. The V gene's germline CDR1 is SGHRS and CDR2 YFSETQ. V was cut by 2 bases and J by 2 bases, with 13 bases left in between. CDR3 loop: CASSFNRETQETQYF. CDR3 coding DNA: TGCGCCAGCAGCTTCAACCGGGAGACACAAGAGACCCAGTACTTC.